This T cell receptor (beta chain) derives from a study of OX40 agonist ivuxolimab in advanced cancers. Study as a whole: Patients were dosed intravenously with ivuxolimab at 0.01 to 10 mg/kg every 2 weeks. The study's findings and limits: Both CD4+ and CD8+ T cell populations in blood had undergone clonal expansion by week 6 at 0.1 to 3.0 mg/kg.

Clones were read by immunoSEQ multiplex PCR, and TCRdb kept only the in-frame ones, dropping some. The table lists tens of thousands of clones, approximately 89% of them singletons. Notes on this clone: Its antigen is not identified.

No patient had autoimmune disease or received systemic immunosuppression. The receptor was derived from an adult with an advanced solid tumor such as melanoma, head and neck, liver or kidney cancer. Sample: CD4+ or CD8+ T cells sorted from blood, taken in a trial of the OX40 agonist ivuxolimab.

This CDR3 reads CASSPRGGSYNEQFF. The DNA of the CDR3 is TGTGCCAGCAGCCCCCGAGGGGGTTCCTACAATGAGCAGTTCTTC. The rearrangement links TRBV7-8 to TRBJ2-1, with a tentative D call TRBD1 (6 bases). Trimming cost V 5 bases and J 1 base, with 12 bases left between them. CDR3 length: 15 residues. Germline V gene sequence: CDR1 SGHVS, CDR2 FQNEAQ. The full variable domain, its missing parts supplied by reference TRBV7-8 and TRBJ2-1, is GAGVSQSPRYKVAKRGQDVALRCDPISGHVSLFWYQQALGQGPEFLTYFQNEAQLDKSGLPSDRFFAERPEGSVSTLKIQRTQQEDSAVYLCASSPRGGSYNEQFFGPGTRLTVL.